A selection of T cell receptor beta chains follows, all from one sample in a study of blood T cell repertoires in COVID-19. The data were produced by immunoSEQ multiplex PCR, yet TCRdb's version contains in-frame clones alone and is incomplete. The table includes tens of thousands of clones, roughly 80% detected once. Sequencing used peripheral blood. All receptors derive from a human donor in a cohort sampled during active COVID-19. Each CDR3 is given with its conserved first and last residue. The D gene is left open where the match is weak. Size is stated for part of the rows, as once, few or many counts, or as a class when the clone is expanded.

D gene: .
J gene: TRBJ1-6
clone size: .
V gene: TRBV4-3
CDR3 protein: CASSQFSMAGQSPLHF
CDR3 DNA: TGCGCCAGCAGCCAATTTTCGATGGCAGGCCAATCACCCCTCCACTTT

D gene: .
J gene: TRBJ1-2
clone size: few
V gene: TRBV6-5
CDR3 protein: CASSPIGGESDGYTF
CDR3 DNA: TGTGCCAGCAGCCCAATAGGGGGGGAGTCGGACGGCTACACCTTC

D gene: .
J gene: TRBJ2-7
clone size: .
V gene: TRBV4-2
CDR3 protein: CASSQDRTTAGEQYF
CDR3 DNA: TGTGCCAGCAGCCAAGACAGGACCACCGCGGGCGAGCAGTACTTC

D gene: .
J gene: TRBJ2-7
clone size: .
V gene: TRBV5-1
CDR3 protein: CASSLASRGSYEQYF
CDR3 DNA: TGCGCCAGCAGCCTCGCTTCCAGGGGCTCCTACGAGCAGTACTTC

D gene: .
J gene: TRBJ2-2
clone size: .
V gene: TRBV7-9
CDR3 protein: CASSLSTAGELFF
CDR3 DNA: TGTGCCAGCAGCTTATCTACTGCCGGGGAGCTGTTTTTT

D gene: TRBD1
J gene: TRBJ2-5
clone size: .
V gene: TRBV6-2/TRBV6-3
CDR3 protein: CASSYSLTPGQGPLQETQYF
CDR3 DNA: TGTGCCAGCAGTTACTCTCTAACCCCGGGACAGGGCCCCCTTCAAGAGACCCAGTACTTC

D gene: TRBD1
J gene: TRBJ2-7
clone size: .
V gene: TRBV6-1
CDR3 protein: CAAGQGNAREQYF
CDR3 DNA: TGTGCCGCTGGACAGGGGAACGCTCGGGAGCAGTACTTC

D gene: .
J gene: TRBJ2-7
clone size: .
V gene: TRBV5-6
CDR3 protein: CASSLHNYEQYF
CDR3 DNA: TGTGCCAGCAGCTTACATAACTACGAGCAGTACTTC

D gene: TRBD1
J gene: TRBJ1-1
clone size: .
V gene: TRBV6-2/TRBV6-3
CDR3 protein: CASSFGTGRRNTEAFF
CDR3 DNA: TGTGCCAGCAGTTTTGGGACAGGGCGGAGGAACACTGAAGCTTTCTTT

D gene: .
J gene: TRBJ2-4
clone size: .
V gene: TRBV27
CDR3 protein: CASSPLGVAKNIQYF
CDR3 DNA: TGTGCCAGCAGCCCCCTGGGAGTAGCCAAAAACATTCAGTACTTC

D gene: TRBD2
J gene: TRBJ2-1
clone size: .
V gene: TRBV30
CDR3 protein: CAWKGVPSGSSYNEQFF
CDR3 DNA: TGTGCCTGGAAGGGTGTGCCCAGCGGGAGCTCCTACAATGAGCAGTTCTTC

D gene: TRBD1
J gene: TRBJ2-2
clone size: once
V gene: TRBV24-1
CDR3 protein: CATSGTGWTGELFF
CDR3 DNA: TGTGCCACCTCCGGGACAGGGTGGACCGGGGAGCTGTTTTTT

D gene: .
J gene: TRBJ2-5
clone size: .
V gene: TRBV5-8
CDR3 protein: CASSLDGYRAETQYF
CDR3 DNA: TGTGCCAGCAGCTTGGATGGGTACAGGGCAGAGACCCAGTACTTC

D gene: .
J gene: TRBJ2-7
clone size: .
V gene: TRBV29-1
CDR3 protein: CSVLAYTYEQYF
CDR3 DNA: TGCAGCGTTCTAGCGTACACCTACGAGCAGTACTTC

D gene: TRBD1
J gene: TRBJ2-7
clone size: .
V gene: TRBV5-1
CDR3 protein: CASSSGTGDLYEQYF
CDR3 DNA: TGCGCCAGCAGCTCCGGGACAGGGGACCTCTACGAGCAGTACTTC

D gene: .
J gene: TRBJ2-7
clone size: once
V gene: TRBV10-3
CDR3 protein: CAISEEGVHYEQYF
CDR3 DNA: TGTGCCATCAGTGAAGAGGGGGTGCACTACGAGCAGTACTTC

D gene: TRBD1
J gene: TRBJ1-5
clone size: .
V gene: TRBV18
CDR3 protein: CASSPPTGQGIQPQHF
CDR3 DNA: TGTGCCAGCTCACCACCGACGGGACAGGGTATTCAGCCCCAGCATTTT

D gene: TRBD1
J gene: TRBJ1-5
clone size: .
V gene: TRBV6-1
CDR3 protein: CASSENRGRSPQHF
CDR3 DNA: TGTGCCAGCAGTGAAAACAGGGGGCGATCGCCCCAGCATTTT

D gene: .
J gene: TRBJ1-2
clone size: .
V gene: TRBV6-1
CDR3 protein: CASSEPAASIEGYTF
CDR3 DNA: TGTGCCAGCAGTGAACCGGCAGCGTCCATAGAGGGCTACACCTTC

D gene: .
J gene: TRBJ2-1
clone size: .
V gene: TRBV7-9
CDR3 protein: CAPQRDNEQFF
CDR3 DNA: TGTGCCCCCCAACGGGACAATGAGCAGTTCTTC

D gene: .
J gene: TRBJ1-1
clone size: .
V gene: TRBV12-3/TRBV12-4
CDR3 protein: CASSFTGNTEAFF
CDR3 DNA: TGTGCCAGCAGTTTTACCGGGAACACTGAAGCTTTCTTT

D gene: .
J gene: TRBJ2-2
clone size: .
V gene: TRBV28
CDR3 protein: CASTSLEQQTGELFF
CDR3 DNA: TGTGCCAGCACCTCTCTCGAACAGCAAACCGGGGAGCTGTTTTTT

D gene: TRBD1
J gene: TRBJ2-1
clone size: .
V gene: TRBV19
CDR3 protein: CASSKLSNRGGNEQFF
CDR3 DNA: TGTGCCAGTAGTAAATTAAGTAACAGGGGTGGCAATGAGCAGTTCTTC

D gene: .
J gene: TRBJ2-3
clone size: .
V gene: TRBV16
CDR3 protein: CASSFQTGFGDTQYF
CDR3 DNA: TGTGCCAGCAGCTTCCAAACAGGTTTTGGAGATACGCAGTATTTT

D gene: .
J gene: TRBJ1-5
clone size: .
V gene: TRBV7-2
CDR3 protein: CASSLQSNQPQHF
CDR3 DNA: TGTGCCAGCAGCTTACAGAGCAATCAGCCCCAGCATTTT

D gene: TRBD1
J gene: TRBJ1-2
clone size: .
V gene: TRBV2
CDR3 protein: CASSEALRGRGGYTF
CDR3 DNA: TGTGCCAGCAGTGAAGCGCTGAGGGGGCGGGGAGGCTACACCTTC

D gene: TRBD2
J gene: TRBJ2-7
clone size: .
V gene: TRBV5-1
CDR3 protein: CASSGTGLADEQYF
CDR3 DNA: TGCGCCAGCAGCGGCACAGGACTAGCGGACGAGCAGTACTTC

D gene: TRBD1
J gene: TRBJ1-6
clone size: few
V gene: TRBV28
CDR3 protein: CASRPGQGFNSPLHF
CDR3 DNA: TGTGCCAGCAGGCCCGGACAGGGGTTCAATTCACCCCTCCACTTT

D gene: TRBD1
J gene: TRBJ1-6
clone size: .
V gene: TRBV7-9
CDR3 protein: CASSLGQGDVSPLHF
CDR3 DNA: TGTGCCAGCAGCTTAGGACAGGGGGATGTCTCACCCCTCCACTTT

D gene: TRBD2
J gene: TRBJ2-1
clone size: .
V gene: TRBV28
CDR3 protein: CASWGAGAYNEQFF
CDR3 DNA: TGTGCCAGCTGGGGAGCGGGAGCATACAATGAGCAGTTCTTC

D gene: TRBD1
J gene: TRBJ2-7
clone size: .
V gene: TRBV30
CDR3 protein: CACSRQGRSYEQYF
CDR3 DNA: TGTGCCTGTTCTAGACAGGGGCGATCCTACGAGCAGTACTTC

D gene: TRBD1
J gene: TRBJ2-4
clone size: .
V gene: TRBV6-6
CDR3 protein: CASSGQGNIQYF
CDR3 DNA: TGTGCCAGCTCGGGACAGGGAAACATTCAGTACTTC

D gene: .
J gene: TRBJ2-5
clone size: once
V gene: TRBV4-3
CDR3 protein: CASSSQPGETQYF
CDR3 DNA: TGCGCCAGCAGTTCCCAACCCGGAGAGACCCAGTACTTC

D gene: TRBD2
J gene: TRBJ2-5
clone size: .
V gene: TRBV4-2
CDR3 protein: CASSQDSGRVETQYF
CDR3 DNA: TGTGCCAGCAGCCAAGATAGCGGGAGGGTAGAGACCCAGTACTTC

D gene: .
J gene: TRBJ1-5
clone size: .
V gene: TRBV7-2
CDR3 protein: CASSRDTLSNQPQHF
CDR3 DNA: TGTGCCAGCAGCCGGGACACACTAAGCAATCAGCCCCAGCATTTT

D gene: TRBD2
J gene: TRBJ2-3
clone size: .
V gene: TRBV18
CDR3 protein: CASSTRTSLSADTQYF
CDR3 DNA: TGTGCCAGCTCAACAAGGACTAGCTTATCCGCAGATACGCAGTATTTT

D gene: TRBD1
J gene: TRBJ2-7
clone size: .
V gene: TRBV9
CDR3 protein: CASSPRDREFREQYF
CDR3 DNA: TGTGCCAGCAGCCCCCGGGACAGGGAATTTCGCGAGCAGTACTTC

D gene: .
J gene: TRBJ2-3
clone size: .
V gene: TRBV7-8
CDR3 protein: CASSPRTGRTDTQYF
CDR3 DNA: TGTGCCAGCAGCCCTCGGACTGGGCGCACAGATACGCAGTATTTT

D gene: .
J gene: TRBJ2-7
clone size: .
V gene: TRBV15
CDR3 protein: CATSIGQISEQYF
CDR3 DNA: TGTGCCACCAGCATCGGACAGATTTCCGAGCAGTACTTC

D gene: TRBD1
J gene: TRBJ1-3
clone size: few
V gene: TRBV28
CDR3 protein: CASSLSLRTGAGNTIYF
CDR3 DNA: TGTGCCAGCAGTTTATCTCTAAGGACAGGGGCTGGAAACACCATATATTTT

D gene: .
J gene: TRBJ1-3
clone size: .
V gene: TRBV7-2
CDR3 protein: CASSFEGGNTIYF
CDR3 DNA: TGTGCCAGCAGCTTCGAGGGCGGAAACACCATATATTTT

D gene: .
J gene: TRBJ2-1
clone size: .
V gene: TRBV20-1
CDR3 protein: CSAVDLNEQFF
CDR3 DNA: TGCAGTGCTGTAGACTTGAATGAGCAGTTCTTC

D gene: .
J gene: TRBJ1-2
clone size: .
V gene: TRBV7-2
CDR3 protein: CASTIRQAYYGYTF
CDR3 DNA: TGTGCCAGCACCATTAGACAGGCATATTATGGCTACACCTTC

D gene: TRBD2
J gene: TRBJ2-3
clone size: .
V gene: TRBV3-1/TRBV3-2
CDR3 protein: CASSQAIAGGPFVTQYF
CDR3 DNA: TGTGCCAGCAGCCAAGCAATAGCGGGAGGGCCATTTGTTACGCAGTATTTT

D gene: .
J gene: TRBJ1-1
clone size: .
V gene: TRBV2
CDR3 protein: CASSEGRGITEAFF
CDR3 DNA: TGTGCCAGCAGTGAAGGTCGGGGAATCACTGAAGCTTTCTTT

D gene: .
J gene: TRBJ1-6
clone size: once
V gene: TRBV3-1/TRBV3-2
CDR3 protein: CASRGEAGNSPLHF
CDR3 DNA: TGTGCCAGCAGGGGGGAGGCGGGTAATTCACCCCTCCACTTT

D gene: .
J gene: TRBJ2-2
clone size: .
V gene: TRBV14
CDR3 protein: CASSLRVRGTYTGELFF
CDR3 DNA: TGTGCCAGCAGCCTCCGGGTCCGAGGAACCTACACCGGGGAGCTGTTTTTT

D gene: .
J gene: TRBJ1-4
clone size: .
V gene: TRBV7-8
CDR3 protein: CASSPWTESNEKLFF
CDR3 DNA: TGTGCCAGCAGCCCCTGGACAGAGTCTAATGAAAAACTGTTTTTT

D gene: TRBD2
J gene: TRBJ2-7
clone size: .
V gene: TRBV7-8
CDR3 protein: CASRRLGGSFYEQYF
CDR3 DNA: TGTGCCAGCAGAAGACTGGGCGGGAGCTTCTACGAGCAGTACTTC

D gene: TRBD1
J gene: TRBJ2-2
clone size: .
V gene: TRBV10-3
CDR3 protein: CATGTGGTGELFF
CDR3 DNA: TGTGCCACCGGGACAGGGGGGACCGGGGAGCTGTTTTTT

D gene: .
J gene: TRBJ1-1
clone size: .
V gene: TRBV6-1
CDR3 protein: CASSEVGQLNTEAFF
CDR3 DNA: TGTGCCAGCAGTGAAGTAGGACAGCTGAACACTGAAGCTTTCTTT

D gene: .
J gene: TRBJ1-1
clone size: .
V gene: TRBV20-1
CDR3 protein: CSASQAGRIGTEAFF
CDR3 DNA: TGCAGTGCTAGTCAAGCAGGGCGGATTGGGACTGAAGCTTTCTTT

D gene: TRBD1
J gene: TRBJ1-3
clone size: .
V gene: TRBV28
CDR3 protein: CASSVQRGQGNTIYF
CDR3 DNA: TGTGCCAGCAGCGTGCAAAGGGGGCAAGGAAACACCATATATTTT

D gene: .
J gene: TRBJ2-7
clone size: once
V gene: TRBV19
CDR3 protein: CASSLASGSEQYF
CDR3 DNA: TGTGCCAGTAGTTTAGCGTCGGGGAGCGAGCAGTACTTC

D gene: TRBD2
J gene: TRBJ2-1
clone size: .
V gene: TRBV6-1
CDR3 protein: CASSERLAGGLYNEQFF
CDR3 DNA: TGTGCCAGCAGTGAGAGGTTAGCGGGAGGCCTCTACAATGAGCAGTTCTTC

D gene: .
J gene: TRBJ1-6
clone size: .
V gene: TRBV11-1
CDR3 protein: CASSFRGDWSPLHF
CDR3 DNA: TGTGCCAGCAGCTTCCGGGGGGACTGGTCACCCCTCCACTTT

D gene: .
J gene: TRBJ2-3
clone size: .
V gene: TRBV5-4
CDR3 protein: CATMNGGAYSTDTQYF
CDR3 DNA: TGTGCCACGATGAACGGAGGGGCTTATAGCACAGATACGCAGTATTTT

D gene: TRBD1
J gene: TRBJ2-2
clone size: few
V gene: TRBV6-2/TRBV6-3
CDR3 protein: CASSQGTANTGELFF
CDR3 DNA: TGTGCCAGCAGCCAAGGGACAGCGAACACCGGGGAGCTGTTTTTT

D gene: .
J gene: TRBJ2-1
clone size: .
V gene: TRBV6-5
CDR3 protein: CASSWTGSSYNEQFF
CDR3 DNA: TGTGCCAGCAGTTGGACTGGGAGCTCCTACAATGAGCAGTTCTTC

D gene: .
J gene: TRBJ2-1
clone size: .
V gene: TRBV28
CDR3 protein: CASSLSIAAYNEQFF
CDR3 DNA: TGTGCCAGCAGTTTATCTATAGCGGCGTACAATGAGCAGTTCTTC